Presented here are 5 T cell receptor beta chains from one specimen sequenced in a study of blood T cell repertoires in COVID-19. Data came from immunoSEQ multiplex PCR; TCRdb stores just in-frame clones and leaves some out. The data hold roughly 160,000 clones, with approximately 90% observed a single time. The specimen sequenced was peripheral blood. The receptor set was obtained from a man aged 18 to 30 with acute or convalescent COVID-19.

The chain employs TRBV7-8 and TRBJ2-6, with 9 bases aligning to TRBD1. The CDR3 consists of 17 residues. From germline, CDR1 is SGHVS and CDR2 FQNEAQ. The V gene end was trimmed by 5 bases and the J gene end by 0 bases; junction bases not matched to a gene: 5. The CDR3 spells CASSLRTGDSGANVLTF. The CDR3 bases are TGTGCCAGCAGCCTTCGGACAGGGGACTCTGGGGCCAACGTCCTGACTTTC. The whole variable domain, remainder taken from reference TRBV7-8 and TRBJ2-6, is GAGVSQSPRYKVAKRGQDVALRCDPISGHVSLFWYQQALGQGPEFLTYFQNEAQLDKSGLPSDRFFAERPEGSVSTLKIQRTQQEDSAVYLCASSLRTGDSGANVLTFGAGSRLTVL.

The DNA for the CDR3 is TGTGCCAGCAGGTCGGGCGGGACTTTAAACACAGATACGCAGTATTTT. Its translation: CASRSGGTLNTDTQYF. The V and J genes are TRBV11-3 and TRBJ2-3; D might be TRBD2 (6 bases). The V and J ends lost 6 bases and 2 bases respectively, with 18 bases between them. Looked up from germline, CDR1 is SGHNT and CDR2 is YENEEA. The CDR3 consists of 16 residues.

CDR3 loop: CASSLAGGYGYTF. DNA of the CDR3: TGTGCCAGCAGTCTCGCAGGGGGATATGGCTACACCTTC. This chain links TRBV6-5 with TRBJ1-2; 7 bases are shared with TRBD1. The CDR3 has 13 amino acids. The ends lost 5 bases at V and 5 bases at J; junction bases unmatched: 5. Germline lookup yields CDR1 MNHEY and CDR2 SVGAGI.

This clone was seen once. J is TRBJ2-3 and V is TRBV7-8; a weak D match, TRBD1 (5 bases). Per germline, CDR1 SGHVS and CDR2 FQNEAQ. The CDR3 is made up of 14 amino acids. The ends were cut back, 1 base at V and 3 bases at J, with 8 bases in the middle. The chain's CDR3 is CASSLVTGTDTQYF. As DNA, the CDR3 is TGTGCCAGCAGCTTAGTTACAGGTACAGATACGCAGTATTTT.

This chain links TRBV19 with TRBJ1-3, with no clear D. Germline CDR1 reads LNHDA; CDR2 reads SQIVND (reference sequence). V lost 0 bases to trimming and J lost 0 bases, with 3 bases between them. This CDR3 is 14 amino acids long. In DNA form, the CDR3 reads TGTGCCAGTAGTATAGACCGCTCTGGAAACACCATATATTTT. The encoded protein is CASSIDRSGNTIYF.